The present entry profiles one T cell receptor (beta chain) with its context. Source study methods: Scientists estimated how many nucleated cells there were by amplifying reference gene primers. Repertoires were generated with immunoSEQ multiplex PCR, while TCRdb's copy carries only in-frame clones and drops some. The V and J calls and clone size were taken over from that table, and D and trimming were inferred from the DNA. In the table there are tens of thousands of clones, 80% to 95% of which are singletons. This sample is part of a study of blood T cell repertoires in COVID-19. At the level of the study: PBMCs, B-cell-depleted T cells, or T cells were the source of the cDNA or gDNA that made up the material.

Trimming at V came to 5 bases and at J to 7 bases, leaving 8 bases not matched to a gene. Germline V lookup: CDR1 KGHDR, CDR2 SFDVKD. This CDR3 comprises 15 residues. The TCR sequence derives from a human donor in a cohort sampled during active COVID-19. The genes are TRBV24-1 and TRBJ2-3, with 10 nucleotides matching TRBD1. Sequencing was done on a sample of peripheral blood. The CDR3 nucleotides are TGTGCCACCAGTGTTGGGACAGGGGAAGTGAATACGCAGTATTTT. Translation gives CATSVGTGEVNTQYF.